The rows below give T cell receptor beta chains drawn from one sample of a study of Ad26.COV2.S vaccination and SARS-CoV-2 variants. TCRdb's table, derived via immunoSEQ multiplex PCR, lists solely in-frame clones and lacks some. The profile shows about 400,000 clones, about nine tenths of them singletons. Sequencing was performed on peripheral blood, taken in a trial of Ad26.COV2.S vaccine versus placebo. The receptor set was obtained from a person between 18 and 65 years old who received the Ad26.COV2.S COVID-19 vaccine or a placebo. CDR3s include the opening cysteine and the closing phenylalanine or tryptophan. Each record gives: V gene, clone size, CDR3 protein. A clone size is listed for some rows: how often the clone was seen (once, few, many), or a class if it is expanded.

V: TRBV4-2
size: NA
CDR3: CASSLEGQGSEKLFF

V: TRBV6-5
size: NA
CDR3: CASRVGTEAFF

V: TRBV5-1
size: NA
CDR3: CASSLPPGELFF

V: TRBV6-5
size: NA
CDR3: CASSYGGWNEKLFF

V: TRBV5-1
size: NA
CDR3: CASSDDANYGYTF

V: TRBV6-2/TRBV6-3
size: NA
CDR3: CASSYSIEGNPMNTEAFF

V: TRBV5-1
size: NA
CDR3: CASSPTPTGDQETQYF

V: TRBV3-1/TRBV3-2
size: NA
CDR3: CASSQGTSGGLEQFF

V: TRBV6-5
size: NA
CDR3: CASSFQGQGKNSPLHF

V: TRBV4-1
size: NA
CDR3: CASSQGVGGGYEQYF

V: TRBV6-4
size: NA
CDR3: CASLQGISYEQYF

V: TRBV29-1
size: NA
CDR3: CSADGGNTEAFF

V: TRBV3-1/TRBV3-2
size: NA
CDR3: CASSQGQETQYF

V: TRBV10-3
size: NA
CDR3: CAISERLHNEQFF

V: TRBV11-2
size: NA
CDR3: CASSLDNSSGYTF

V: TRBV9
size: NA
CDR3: CASSGGQAKNTEAFF

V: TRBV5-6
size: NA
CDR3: CASRTDNYGYTF

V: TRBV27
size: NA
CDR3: CASSIPTVRGTGELFF

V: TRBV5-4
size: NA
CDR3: CASRYFGGSTDTQYF

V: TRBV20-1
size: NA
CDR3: CSAAEGDTIYF

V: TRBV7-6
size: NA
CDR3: CASSLAMGEKGNQPQHF

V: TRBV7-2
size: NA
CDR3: CASSLVTSGGHEQYF

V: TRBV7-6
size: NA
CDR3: CASSLLRGQGEKLFF

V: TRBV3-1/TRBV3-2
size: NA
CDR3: CASSQGQGSEQYF

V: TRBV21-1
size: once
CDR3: CASSKHGQDEQFF

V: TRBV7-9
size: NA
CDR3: CASSAGDRAPLHF

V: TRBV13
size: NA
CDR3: CASSWDRGLSGANVLTF

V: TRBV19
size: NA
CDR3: CASSHGQRGGGDTQYF

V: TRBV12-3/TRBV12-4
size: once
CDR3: CASSPGGNYGYTF

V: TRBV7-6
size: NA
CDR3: CASSSTAQGGFYEQYF

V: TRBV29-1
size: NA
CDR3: CSVDGAGTESYEQYF

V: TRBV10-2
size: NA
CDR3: CASSFTRGESGYTF

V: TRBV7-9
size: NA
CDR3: CASSPSGGGTDTQYF

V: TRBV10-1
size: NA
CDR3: CASSEGLAGVDEQFF

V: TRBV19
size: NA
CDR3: CASSTRRQGTEAFF

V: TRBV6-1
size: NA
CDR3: CASSEQGTFSNQPQHF

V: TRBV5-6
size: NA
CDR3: CASSHRESNTEAFF

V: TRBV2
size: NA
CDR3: CASSPTSGVADTQYF

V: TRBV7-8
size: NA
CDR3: CASSSSERGGLSSYNEQFF

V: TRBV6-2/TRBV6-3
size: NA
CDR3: CASSSPLGVEQYF

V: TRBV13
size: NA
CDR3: CASSPRGHIEAFF

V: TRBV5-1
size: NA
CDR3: CASSLGPSEIPYEQYF

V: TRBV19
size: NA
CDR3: CASSILGAYGYTF

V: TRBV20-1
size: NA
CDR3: CSASRTVNYGYGVDTF

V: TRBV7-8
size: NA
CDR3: CASSLVKVVAGGPRTDTQYF

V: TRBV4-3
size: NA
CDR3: CASSQGTGPTDTQYF

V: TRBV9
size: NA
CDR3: CASSTTPGRTPDTQYF

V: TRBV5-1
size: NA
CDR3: CASSKMLSETQYF

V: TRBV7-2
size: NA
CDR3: CASSLVAGNPDTQYF

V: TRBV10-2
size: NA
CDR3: CASHGQGLNQPQHF

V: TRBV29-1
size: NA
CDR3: CSVPREGNYGYTF

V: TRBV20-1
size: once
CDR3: CSGEGTDTQYF

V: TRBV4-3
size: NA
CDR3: CASSQTGGNEQFF

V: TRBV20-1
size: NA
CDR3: CSAATNYGYTF

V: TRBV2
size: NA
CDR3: CASSEERSGANVLTF